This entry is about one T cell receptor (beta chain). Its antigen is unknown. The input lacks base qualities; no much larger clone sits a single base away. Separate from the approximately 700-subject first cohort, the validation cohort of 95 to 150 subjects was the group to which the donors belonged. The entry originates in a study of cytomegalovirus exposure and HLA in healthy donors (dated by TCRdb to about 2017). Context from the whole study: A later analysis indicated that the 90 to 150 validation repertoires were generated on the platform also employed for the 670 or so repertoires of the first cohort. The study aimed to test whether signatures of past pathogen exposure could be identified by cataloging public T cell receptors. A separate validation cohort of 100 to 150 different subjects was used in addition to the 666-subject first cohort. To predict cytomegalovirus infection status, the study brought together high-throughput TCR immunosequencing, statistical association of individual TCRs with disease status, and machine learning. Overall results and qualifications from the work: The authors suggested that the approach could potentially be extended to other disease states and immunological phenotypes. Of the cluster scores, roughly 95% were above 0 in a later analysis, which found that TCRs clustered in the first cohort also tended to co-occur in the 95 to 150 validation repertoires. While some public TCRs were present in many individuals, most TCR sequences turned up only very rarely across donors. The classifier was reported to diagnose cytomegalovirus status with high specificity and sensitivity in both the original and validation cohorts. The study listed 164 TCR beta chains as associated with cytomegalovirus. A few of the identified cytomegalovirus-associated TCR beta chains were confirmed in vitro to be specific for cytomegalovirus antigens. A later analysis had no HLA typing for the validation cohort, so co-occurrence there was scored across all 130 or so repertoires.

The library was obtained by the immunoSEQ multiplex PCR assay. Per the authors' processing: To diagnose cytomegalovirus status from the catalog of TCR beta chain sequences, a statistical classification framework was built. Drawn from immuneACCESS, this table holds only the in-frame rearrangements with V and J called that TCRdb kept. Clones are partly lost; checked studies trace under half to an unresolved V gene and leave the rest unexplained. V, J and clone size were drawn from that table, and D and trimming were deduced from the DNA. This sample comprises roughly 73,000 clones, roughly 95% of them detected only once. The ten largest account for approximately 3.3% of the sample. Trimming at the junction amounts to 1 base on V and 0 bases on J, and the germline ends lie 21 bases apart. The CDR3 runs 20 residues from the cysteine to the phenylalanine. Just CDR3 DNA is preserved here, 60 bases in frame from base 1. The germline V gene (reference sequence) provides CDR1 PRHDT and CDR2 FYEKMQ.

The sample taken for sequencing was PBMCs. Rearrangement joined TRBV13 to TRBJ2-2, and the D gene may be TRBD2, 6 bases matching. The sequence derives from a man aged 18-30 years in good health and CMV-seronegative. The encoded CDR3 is CASSLVWRGAGLANTGELFF. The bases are TGTGCCAGCAGCTTAGTTTGGCGTGGCGCGGGACTGGCGAACACCGGGGAGCTGTTTTTT.